This TCR beta chain is drawn from a study of OX40 agonist ivuxolimab in advanced cancers. Study findings and constraints: Determination of antigen specificity was not performed for the expanded peripheral T cells.

TCRdb's copy holds only in-frame clones and misses some; the assay was immunoSEQ multiplex PCR. The repertoire has some 70,000 clones, approximately 81% of them found once; the top ten carry 0.6% to 0.8%. To note about this clone: Antigen: not known.

Sequenced material: CD4+ or CD8+ T cells sorted from blood, taken in a trial of the OX40 agonist ivuxolimab. The source of this sequence is an adult with an advanced solid tumor such as melanoma, head and neck, liver or kidney cancer.

The CDR3 DNA follows: TGTGCCAGCAGCCCACAGGTAGGGACAGCAACTATCGGCTACACCTTC. As protein: CASSPQVGTATIGYTF. The chain employs TRBV9 and TRBJ1-2; 7 nucleotides agree with TRBD1. The germline V gene has CDR1 SGDLS and CDR2 YYNGEE. The V segment lost 4 bases and the J segment 8 bases; nucleotides outside the gene matches: 17. The CDR3 has 16 residues.